This T cell receptor (beta chain) was obtained from a study of T cells after yellow fever vaccination. Whole-study context: It was SMART-Seq v4 Ultra Low Input that prepared the fractions with low cell numbers.

Researchers made TCR cDNA using 5'RACE template switching, and this step added a universal primer site and UMIs. MiXCR, applied by TCRdb to the 5' RACE reads, yields one record per CDR3 protein. The sample yields about 330,000 distinct CDR3 sequences, roughly 8.4% seen once. Findings and limits, study-wide: The study noted that FACS-sorted repertoires could contain abundant clonotypes contaminating from the bulk population. Booster samples showed a return of most primary-vaccination clones (around 96% CD4, 88% CD8).

On this clonotype: The antigen is unknown.

CDR3 length: 15 residues. Per germline, CDR1 SGHRS and CDR2 YFSETQ. Unmatched junction bases numbered 5, after V lost 4 bases and J lost 1 base. The clonotype originates from a man in his late teens or twenties who received the YFV17D yellow fever vaccine. Sequenced material: PBMCs, taken approximately 47 days after the first yellow fever vaccination. The V gene is TRBV5-1, the J gene TRBJ2-1; 7 bases map to TRBD2. In DNA form, the CDR3 reads TGCGCCAGCAGCAACGAGCGGGGTTCCTACAATGAGCAGTTCTTC. Translating gives CASSNERGSYNEQFF.